This T cell receptor (beta chain) was captured by sequencing in a study of T-cell reconstitution after alpha-beta-depleted transplantation in children. Germline CDR1 MNHEY, CDR2 SVGAGI. The V end was cut by 2 bases, the J end by 3 bases, with 8 bases between. The CDR3 length is 13 residues. This clonotype was counted only a few times. The target antigen is unknown. Study conclusions and caveats: Several hundred graft clones that had expanded were reportedly the source of alpha-beta T cells about two months after transplant.

The library targeted TCRbeta and was prepared with unique molecular identifiers. TCRdb reprocessed the PCR reads with MiXCR, giving one entry per CDR3 protein. The top ten clones hold 25% to 35% of a sample with 800,000 to 1,000,000 distinct CDR3 sequences, about 29% of them seen once. This chain uses TRBV6-5 with TRBJ2-7; the D is unclear. Sequenced material: PBMCs, mostly from graft donor cells, taken 360 days after TCRalphabeta/CD19-depleted stem cell transplant. The receptor was derived from a boy under three years old who had a stem cell transplant for SCID, so the T cells may come from the graft donor. CDR3 DNA sequence: TGTGCCAGCAGTTACACTGTCCACTACGAGCAGTACTTC. It translates to CASSYTVHYEQYF.